Presented here are 2 T cell receptor beta chains from one specimen sequenced in a study of immune evolution from preneoplasia to lung adenocarcinoma. The repertoire was sequenced with immunoSEQ multiplex PCR; TCRdb's copy has only in-frame clones and lacks some. The top ten clones hold roughly 2.1% of a sample with several thousand clones, roughly 90% of them seen once. The sequencing input was FFPE atypical adenomatous hyperplasia tissue from the lung. Subset indicated: atypical adenomatous hyperplasia (AAH), lung preneoplasia. The source of these receptors is a person between 65 and 79 years old with lung adenocarcinoma.

The chain couples TRBV7-3 to TRBJ2-3; D may be TRBD2 (5 bases). Germline V gene sequence: CDR1 SGHTA, CDR2 FQGTGA. V gave up 7 bases and J gave up 3 bases, with 17 bases separating them. The CDR3 consists of 15 residues. This CDR3 is CASTREGRGTDTQYF. Written as DNA, the CDR3 is TGTGCCAGCACTAGAGAGGGTCGGGGTACAGATACGCAGTATTTT.

The V gene is TRBV15, the J gene TRBJ2-3; the match to TRBD2 covers 11 bases. This CDR3 comprises 16 residues. V was pared by 3 bases and J by 2 bases, with 4 bases of the junction left unmatched. CDR1 and CDR2 from the germline V gene are LNHNV and YYDKDF (reference sequence). DNA for the CDR3: TGTGCCACCAGCAGGGGACTAGCGGCGGTCACAGATACGCAGTATTTT. The encoded protein is CATSRGLAAVTDTQYF.